This TCR beta chain was found in a study of blood T cell repertoires in COVID-19. Germline V CDR1 and CDR2: MDHEN, SYDVKM. This CDR3 has 16 amino acids. V gave up 5 bases and J gave up 0 bases; unmatched junction bases: 7. This clone was observed a single time. The repertoire was sequenced with immunoSEQ multiplex PCR; TCRdb's copy has only in-frame clones and lacks some. This sample has approximately 250,000 clones; around 89% occur once, and the top ten carry 0.95% to 1.5%. V and J are TRBV28 and TRBJ1-5; TRBD1 matches 7 bases. Sequenced sample: PBMCs or T cells enriched from blood (not recorded which). The origin of this receptor is a woman aged 40 to 49 with acute COVID-19. The CDR3 DNA sequence: TGTGCCAGCAGTACCGGGACAGCTTATAGCAATCAGCCCCAGCATTTT. It specifies CASSTGTAYSNQPQHF.